These 16 T cell receptor beta chains came from one sample sequenced in a study of cytomegalovirus exposure and HLA in healthy donors. A multiplex PCR was run with 60 Vbeta primers and 13 Jbeta primers. This table comes from immunoSEQ multiplex PCR, and its TCRdb copy is limited to in-frame clones, with some not included. The sample lists about 130,000 clones; about 66% were seen once. The sample taken for sequencing was PBMCs. The receptor source for this set is a human donor in good health.

The chain joins TRBV13 to TRBJ2-7, with a possible D match to TRBD2 (6 bases). This CDR3 is built from 15 residues. V lost 5 bases and J 3 bases, leaving 17 bases between the germline ends. The germline V gene encodes CDR1 PRHDT and CDR2 FYEKMQ (reference sequence). CDR3 loop: CASSTRGTALYEQYF. The CDR3 DNA is TGTGCCAGCAGCACCCGGGGGACGGCACTCTACGAGCAGTACTTC.

V gene TRBV6-5 combines with J gene TRBJ2-1; 7 positions agree with TRBD2. Looked up from germline, CDR1 is MNHEY and CDR2 is SVGAGI. CDR3 length: 14 residues. Trimming took 5 bases from V and 4 from J; bases not matched to a gene: 5. This CDR3 reads CASSPGLGYNEQFF. The CDR3 DNA reads TGTGCCAGCAGTCCAGGACTAGGTTACAATGAGCAGTTCTTC.

The rearrangement uses TRBV29-1 and TRBJ1-5; unclear D gene. Germline CDR1 reads SQVTM; CDR2 reads ANQGSEA. Trimming took off 5 bases at V and 2 bases at J, with 10 bases between the two ends. This CDR3 is built from 13 residues. CDR3 loop: CSVSQGGNQPQHF. The CDR3 coding sequence is TGCAGCGTTTCTCAAGGAGGCAATCAGCCCCAGCATTTT.

CDR3 protein: CATNPAGESGELFF. In nucleotides, the CDR3 is TGTGCCACGAACCCAGCGGGAGAATCCGGGGAGCTGTTTTTT. V is TRBV10-3 and J is TRBJ2-2, with 8 bases matching TRBD2. Germline V gene sequence: CDR1 ENHRY, CDR2 SYGVKD. The CDR3 runs to 14 residues. V dropped 10 bases and J dropped 6; count of bases not matched to a gene: 10.

This clone was counted between two and nine times. The J gene is TRBJ2-1, the V gene TRBV11-2; D is ambiguous. CDR1 is SGHAT, CDR2 FQNNGV, per germline. V shed 3 bases and J shed 8 bases, with 17 bases lying between them. CDR3 length equals 15 residues. The DNA of the CDR3 is TGTGCCAGCAGCTTGACATCCGCCCTCGGCTATGAGCAGTTCTTC. It yields the protein CASSLTSALGYEQFF.

The chain recombines TRBV29-1 with TRBJ2-3; TRBD1 might be the D (5 bases). The V gene lost 7 bases and the J gene lost 1 base, with 15 bases spanning the gap. The CDR3 has 14 amino acids. The germline gives CDR1 SQVTM, CDR2 ANQGSEA. The CDR3 coding sequence is TGCAGCGCCCCAGGGCCTTTGGGCACAGATACGCAGTATTTT. Protein: CSAPGPLGTDTQYF.

V is TRBV7-9 and J is TRBJ2-1, with D perhaps matching TRBD2 (5 bases). The CDR3 contains 17 residues. V gave up 2 bases and J gave up 4 bases, with 18 bases separating them. Germline lookup yields CDR1 SEHNR and CDR2 FQNEAQ (reference sequence). For the CDR3, the DNA is TGTGCCAGCAGCTTAAAAACCCCTAGCCGTCAATACAATGAGCAGTTCTTC. It codes for CASSLKTPSRQYNEQFF. Full variable domain (remainder filled in from reference TRBV7-9 and TRBJ2-1): DTGVSQNPRHKITKRGQNVTFRCDPISEHNRLYWYRQTLGQGPEFLTYFQNEAQLEKSRLLSDRFSAERPKGSFSTLEIQRTEQGDSAMYLCASSLKTPSRQYNEQFFGPGTRLTVL.

J is TRBJ2-3 and V is TRBV7-2; D unclear. V was trimmed by 1 base and J by 6 bases, leaving 5 bases between them. CDR1 and CDR2 from the germline V gene are SGHTA and FQGNSA. The CDR3 loop spans 12 amino acids. This CDR3 is CASSLGVDTQYF. The CDR3 DNA sequence: TGTGCCAGCAGCTTAGGAGTTGATACGCAGTATTTT.

This chain links TRBV7-2 with TRBJ2-7; possible D gene TRBD2, 5 bases. This CDR3 spans 12 amino acids. Trimming stripped 5 bases from V and 3 bases from J, with 8 bases between. Germline lookup yields CDR1 SGHTA and CDR2 FQGNSA. The CDR3 spells CASSIAGYEQYF. The DNA for the CDR3 is TGTGCCAGCAGCATCGCGGGCTACGAGCAGTACTTC.

With regard to this clone: Its ends do not fully match the called genes, so a read error is possible. The chain recombines TRBV7-6 with TRBJ2-5; no firm D call. Germline V gene lookup returns CDR1 SGHVS and CDR2 FNYEAQ. The CDR3 runs to 14 residues. The CDR3 here is CAGSLGPLQETQYF. In DNA form, the CDR3 reads TGTGCCGGCAGCTTAGGCCCACTCCAAGAGACCCAGTACTTC.

The chain uses TRBV5-8 and TRBJ2-7; D is unresolved. The germline V gene has CDR1 SGHTS and CDR2 YDEGEE. CDR3 length equals 12 residues. V lost 1 base to trimming and J lost 6 bases, with 8 bases between them. The CDR3, as DNA: TGTGCCAGCAGCTTGTATCCGGGCGAGCAGTACTTC. Translation: CASSLYPGEQYF. Full variable domain (outside the CDR3, taken from reference TRBV5-8 and TRBJ2-7): EAGVTQSPTHLIKTRGQQATLRCSPISGHTSVYWYQQALGLGLQFLLWYDEGEERNRGNFPPRFSGRQFPNYSSELNVNALELEDSALYLCASSLYPGEQYFGPGTRLTVT.

On this clone: Sequence at one end of the junction differs from germline and may be a read error. The same CDR3 also results from other DNA sequences found in this sample. The chain joins TRBV5-6 to TRBJ2-7; TRBD1 aligns across 11 bases. Germline CDR1 and CDR2: SGHDT and YYEEEE. The CDR3 runs 15 residues. CDR3 residues: CASSLGGTGGYEQYF. The CDR3 bases are TGCGCCAGCAGCTTGGGAGGGACAGGGGGCTACGAGCAGTACTTC.

The chain employs TRBV11-3 and TRBJ2-1, with 12 bases aligning to TRBD2. Germline loops: CDR1 SGHNT, CDR2 YENEEA. V dropped 6 bases and J dropped 7; count of bases not matched to a gene: 10. The length of the CDR3 is 16 residues. CDR3 residues: CASSFILAGGGNEQFF. DNA of the CDR3: TGTGCCAGCAGTTTCATACTAGCGGGAGGTGGAAATGAGCAGTTCTTC.

The chain recombines TRBV9 with TRBJ2-3, with 8 bases that match TRBD2. From germline, CDR1 is SGDLS and CDR2 YYNGEE. V shed 7 bases and J 4 bases; nucleotides not matched to a gene: 11. The CDR3 has 15 residues. The CDR3 loop is CASGTGGRSADTQYF. The CDR3 DNA is TGTGCCAGCGGGACTGGCGGGAGGAGTGCAGATACGCAGTATTTT.

This clone has more than one count but fewer than ten. V usage is TRBV5-4 and J usage is TRBJ2-3; 7 bases agree with TRBD1. CDR3 size: 15 residues. V was clipped by 0 bases and J by 6 bases; unmatched bases: 7. CDR1 is SGHNT and CDR2 is YYREEE in the germline V gene (reference sequence). The DNA of the CDR3 is TGTGCCAGCAGCTTGGCCAAGGGGGCGTTGGATACGCAGTATTTT. This gives the protein CASSLAKGALDTQYF.

This clone came up once. The rearrangement links TRBV21-1 to TRBJ2-7; no DNA check was done on the table's D call, TRBD2. TRBV21-1 is classified as a pseudogene. The length of the CDR3 is 16 residues. The CDR3 sequence: CASNQREPLVSYEQYF. The CDR3 DNA sequence: TGTGCCAGCAACCAAAGGGAGCCGCTTGTTTCCTACGAGCAGTACTTC.